This section outlines one TCR beta chain sequence together with its context. This clonotype was counted at least ten times. This clone's antigen is unknown. Nothing much larger sits one base from this clone, and base qualities are not available. These reads were obtained on an Illumina HiSeq 2500. To make first-strand cDNA, Superscript III was used along with a set of TRAV- and TRBV-specific primers so that both the TCRalpha and TCRbeta chains were covered. A roughly 20-cycle PCR with Phusion amplified the TCRs, pairing a constant-region primer with the adapter that was attached to the V primers. The MessageAmp II aRNA Amplification Kit was used to amplify the isolated mRNA, with in vitro transcription run for 16 hours at 37 degrees C. The Dynabeads mRNA DIRECT Purification Kit was used to isolate the mRNA for TCR sequencing. Indexed Illumina adapters were added in a second Phusion PCR of 25 cycles, after which AMPure XP beads were used to purify the products. As for the authors' bioinformatics: Using custom Perl scripts, TCR sequences encoding the same protein were pooled, out-of-frame sequences were removed, and the abundance of each clonotype was computed. Any TCR sequence supported by only a single read was excluded from analysis. Repertoire metrics included Shannon entropy, Gini index, clonality, richness, and frequency of TCRs shared between repertoires. TCRdb cleaned the public reads at Q25 with fastp, built clones with MiXCR and kept in-frame beta chains. Rows with a matching CDR3 protein are joined into one entry that keeps the most common DNA and genes. None of the V and J calls come from the authors' own analysis; TCRdb made them. This sample lists 65,000 to 85,000 distinct CDR3 sequences; around 17% were detected once. The ten largest clones represent about 1.3% of the sample.

The data originate from a study of low-dose radiotherapy and immunotherapy resistance in tumors (dated 2022 in TCRdb). Turning to the overall study: Cohort 1 received 0.5 Gy per fraction every 2 weeks, with a prescribed total PTV dose of 6.5 Gy. For Cohort 2, the dose was 1 Gy per fraction given every two weeks, adding up to 13 Gy in total across 26 weeks. Nivolumab and ipilimumab were both given intravenously, with nivolumab at a 240 mg flat dose every two weeks and ipilimumab at 1 mg/kg every six weeks. Intravenous cyclophosphamide at 200 mg/m2 was administered every two weeks, one day ahead of each radiation and immunotherapy administration. Starting on cycle 1 day 1, patients took 300 mg of aspirin by mouth once a day for four cycles. The trial did not randomize participants into treatment groups. The translational analysis covered eight patients: three from the first dose cohort and the first five from the second dose cohort.

The meaning of the sample's time point label: after trial treatment. The intended sense of this specimen's treatment or condition label: LDRT plus nivolumab, ipilimumab, low-dose cyclophosphamide and aspirin (RACIN trial). Donors were enrolled in RACIN, a single-arm phase I dose-escalation trial combining nivolumab, ipilimumab, aspirin, low-dose cyclophosphamide and low-dose radiotherapy. Patients were eligible if they had advanced solid tumors that were TIL-negative. CDR1 SGHAT and CDR2 FQNNGV are derived from the germline V gene. Including cysteine and phenylalanine, the CDR3 has 17 amino acids. Solely the CDR3 DNA is kept, with 51 bases framed from the first base. V is trimmed back by 0 bases and J by 9 bases, and the junction contains 10 bases that no gene match accounts for.

The clonotype originates from a male donor with prostate cancer. The chain is encoded by TRBV11-2 joined to TRBJ2-3; 12 bases in the junction line up with TRBD2. The material sequenced was PBMCs, taken after low-dose radiotherapy plus immunotherapy. CDR3 protein: CASSLDNLAGGLVTQYF. The sequenced DNA: TGTGCCAGCAGCTTAGATAACCTAGCGGGAGGGCTGGTCACGCAGTATTTT.